These T cell receptor beta chains were read from a single sample in a study of post-analysis software for immune sequencing data. TCRdb analysed the PCR reads with MiXCR anew, one entry per CDR3 protein. The sample has about 680,000 distinct CDR3 sequences, over 45% seen once; the top ten hold around 11%. Material for sequencing was blood. The receptors were sampled from a girl aged 2 to 9 with multiple sclerosis. Both conserved end residues are part of each CDR3. The D gene is left open where the match is weak. Expanded clones are given a class, and other clones once, few, many or no size at all.

J gene | D gene | clone size | V gene | CDR3 protein | CDR3 DNA
TRBJ1-1 | TRBD1 | - | TRBV6-2/TRBV6-3 | CASSYYGQVEAFF | TGTGCCAGCAGTTACTACGGACAGGTTGAAGCTTTCTTT
TRBJ2-1 | TRBD2 | - | TRBV4-1 | CASSQARLAGGRGEQFF | TGCGCCAGCAGCCAAGCCCGACTAGCGGGGGGTCGGGGTGAGCAGTTCTTC
TRBJ2-7 | - | - | TRBV4-1 | CASSQDYLRTYEQYF | TGCGCCAGCAGCCAAGACTACCTCAGGACTTACGAGCAGTACTTC
TRBJ2-1 | TRBD2 | - | TRBV5-1 | CASSLGRLLAGEGEGSYNEQFF | TGCGCCAGCAGCTTGGGCCGATTACTAGCGGGAGAAGGGGAGGGGTCCTACAATGAGCAGTTCTTC
TRBJ2-5 | - | - | TRBV6-2/TRBV6-3 | CASSYLADQETQYF | TGTGCCAGCAGTTACTTGGCGGACCAAGAGACCCAGTACTTC
TRBJ2-7 | - | - | TRBV21-1 | CANKGGIYEQYF | TGCGCCAATAAGGGGGGAATCTATGAGCAGTACTTC
TRBJ2-5 | TRBD1 | - | TRBV7-3 | CASSLEPGTEETQYF | TGTGCCAGCAGCTTAGAACCCGGGACAGAAGAGACCCAGTACTTC
TRBJ2-5 | - | few | TRBV7-9 | CASSLLEKAQETQYF | TGTGCCAGCAGCTTATTGGAAAAGGCCCAAGAGACCCAGTACTTC
TRBJ1-1 | - | - | TRBV3-1 | CASRAVMNTEAFF | TGTGCCAGCCGGGCGGTGATGAACACTGAAGCTTTCTTT
TRBJ2-5 | - | - | TRBV20-1 | CSASARVRGGETQYF | TGCAGTGCTAGCGCTCGAGTCAGGGGTGGGGAGACCCAGTACTTC
TRBJ2-5 | - | once | TRBV29-1 | CSVEVTGEETQYF | TGCAGCGTTGAGGTGACAGGTGAAGAGACCCAGTACTTC
TRBJ2-3 | - | - | TRBV20-1 | CSARGRFTDTQYF | TGCAGTGCGAGAGGGAGGTTCACAGATACGCAGTATTTT
TRBJ2-5 | - | few | TRBV28 | CASSFSTGQETQYF | TGTGCCAGCAGTTTTTCAACAGGCCAAGAGACCCAGTACTTC
TRBJ2-1 | - | - | TRBV29-1 | CSDGPLLGEQFF | TGCAGCGACGGACCTCTACTGGGGGAGCAGTTCTTC
TRBJ2-7 | - | - | TRBV7-9 | CASSTEGRKAYEQYF | TGTGCCAGCAGCACCGAGGGGCGTAAGGCCTACGAGCAGTACTTC
TRBJ2-3 | TRBD2 | - | TRBV2 | CASRSWTSADTQYF | TGTGCCAGCAGATCCTGGACTAGCGCGGATACGCAGTATTTT
TRBJ2-7 | - | few | TRBV4-1 | CASSHRGNSYEQYF | TGCGCCAGCAGCCACCGCGGGAACTCCTACGAGCAGTACTTC
TRBJ1-4 | - | - | TRBV9 | CASSVGLQPFRTNEKLFF | TGTGCCAGCAGCGTAGGGCTACAGCCTTTTCGAACTAATGAAAAACTGTTTTTT
TRBJ2-3 | - | few | TRBV20-1 | CSASPGLTDTQYF | TGCAGTGCTAGCCCTGGCCTCACAGATACGCAGTATTTT
TRBJ1-2 | TRBD1 | - | TRBV4-2 | CASSQGSAGGNGYTF | TGTGCCAGCAGCCAAGGATCGGCAGGGGGTAATGGCTACACCTTC
TRBJ2-7 | TRBD1 | few | TRBV7-2 | CASSSGQGRGEQYF | TGTGCCAGCAGCTCGGGACAGGGCAGGGGCGAGCAGTACTTC
TRBJ2-1 | TRBD2 | - | TRBV20-1 | CSAESSGKYNEQFF | TGCAGTGCGGAGAGTAGCGGGAAGTACAATGAGCAGTTCTTC
TRBJ1-2 | TRBD1 | - | TRBV6-2/TRBV6-3 | CASIRTGASGYTF | TGTGCCAGCATACGGACAGGGGCATCGGGCTACACCTTC
TRBJ2-5 | - | - | TRBV5-1 | CASSRPTGQETQYF | TGCGCCAGCAGCCGGCCTACTGGTCAAGAGACCCAGTACTTC
TRBJ2-4 | - | - | TRBV7-8 | CASSPRRDSFTKNIQYF | TGTGCCAGCAGCCCGAGGCGGGACTCCTTCACCAAAAACATTCAGTACTTC
TRBJ2-3 | - | - | TRBV20-1 | CSARDNGRGRDTQYF | TGCAGTGCTAGAGATAACGGGAGAGGTAGAGATACGCAGTATTTT
TRBJ2-5 | - | - | TRBV27 | CASSSQTRRGQYF | TGTGCCAGCAGTTCCCAGACGAGAAGGGGGCAGTACTTC
TRBJ2-7 | TRBD2 | - | TRBV2 | CASTSGRAGDYEQYF | TGTGCCAGCACTAGCGGGAGGGCCGGCGACTACGAGCAGTACTTC
TRBJ2-5 | - | - | TRBV12-5 | CASVLGLAEGETQYF | TGTGCTAGTGTTCTAGGGTTAGCGGAGGGAGAGACCCAGTACTTC
TRBJ1-1 | - | - | TRBV10-1 | CASSDSTEAFF | TGCGCCAGCAGTGATTCGACTGAAGCTTTCTTT